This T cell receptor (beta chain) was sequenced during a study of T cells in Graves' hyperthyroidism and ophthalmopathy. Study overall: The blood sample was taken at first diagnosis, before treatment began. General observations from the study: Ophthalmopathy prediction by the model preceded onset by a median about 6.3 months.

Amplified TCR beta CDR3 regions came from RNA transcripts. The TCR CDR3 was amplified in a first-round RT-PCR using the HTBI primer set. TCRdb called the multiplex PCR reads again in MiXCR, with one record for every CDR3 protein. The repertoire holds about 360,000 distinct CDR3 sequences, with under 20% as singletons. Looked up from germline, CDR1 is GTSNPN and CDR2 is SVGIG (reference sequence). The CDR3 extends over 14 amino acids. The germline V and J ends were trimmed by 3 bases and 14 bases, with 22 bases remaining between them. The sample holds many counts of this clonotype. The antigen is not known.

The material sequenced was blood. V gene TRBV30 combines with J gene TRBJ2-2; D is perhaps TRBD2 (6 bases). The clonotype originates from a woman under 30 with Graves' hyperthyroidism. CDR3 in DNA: TGTGCCTGGAGCCCTGGGACTCCCCCCGGGCGACTGTTTTTT. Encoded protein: CAWSPGTPPGRLFF.